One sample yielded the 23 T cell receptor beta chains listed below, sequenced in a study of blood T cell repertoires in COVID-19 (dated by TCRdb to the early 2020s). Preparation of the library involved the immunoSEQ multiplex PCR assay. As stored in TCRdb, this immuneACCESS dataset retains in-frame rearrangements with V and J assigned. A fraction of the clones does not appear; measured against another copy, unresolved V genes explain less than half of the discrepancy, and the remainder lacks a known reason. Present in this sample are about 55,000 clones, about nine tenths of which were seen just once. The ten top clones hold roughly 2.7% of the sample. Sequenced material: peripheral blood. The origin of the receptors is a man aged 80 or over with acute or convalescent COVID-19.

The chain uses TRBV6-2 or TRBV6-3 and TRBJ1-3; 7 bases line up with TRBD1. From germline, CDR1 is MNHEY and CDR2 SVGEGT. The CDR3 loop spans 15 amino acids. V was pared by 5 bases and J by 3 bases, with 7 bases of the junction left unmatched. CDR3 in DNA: TGTGCCAGCAGTCGGACAGGCCTCGTTGGAAACACCATATATTTT. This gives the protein CASSRTGLVGNTIYF.

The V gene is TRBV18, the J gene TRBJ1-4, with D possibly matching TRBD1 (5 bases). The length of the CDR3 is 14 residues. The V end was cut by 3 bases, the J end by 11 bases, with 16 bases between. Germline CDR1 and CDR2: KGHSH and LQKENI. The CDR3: CASSPGTGRGKLFF. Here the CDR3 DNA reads TGTGCCAGCTCACCCGGGACCGGGCGGGGGAAACTGTTTTTT. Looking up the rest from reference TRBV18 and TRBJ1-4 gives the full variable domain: NAGVMQNPRHLVRRRGQEARLRCSPMKGHSHVYWYRQLPEEGLKFMVYLQKENIIDESGMPKERFSAEFPKEGPSILRIQQVVRGDSAAYFCASSPGTGRGKLFFGSGTQLSVL.

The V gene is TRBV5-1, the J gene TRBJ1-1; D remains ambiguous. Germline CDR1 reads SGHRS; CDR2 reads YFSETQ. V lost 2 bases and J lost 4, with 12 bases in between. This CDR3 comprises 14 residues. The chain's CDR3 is CASSLPGFGTEAFF. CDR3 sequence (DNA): TGCGCCAGCAGCTTACCGGGATTTGGCACTGAAGCTTTCTTT.

CDR3 loop: CASSLTETGGRGEQFF. The CDR3 nucleotides are TGTGCCAGCAGCTTAACGGAAACGGGGGGGCGCGGTGAGCAGTTCTTC. The chain links TRBV7-3 to TRBJ2-1; TRBD2 agrees at 8 bases. The CDR3 sequence is 16 residues long. The germline V gene has CDR1 SGHTA and CDR2 FQGTGA. With 0 bases clipped from V and 9 bases from J, the junction kept 10 bases outside the gene matches. The full variable domain, its missing parts supplied by reference TRBV7-3 and TRBJ2-1, is GAGVSQTPSNKVTEKGKYVELRCDPISGHTALYWYRQSLGQGPEFLIYFQGTGAADDSGLPNDRFFAVRPEGSVSTLKIQRTERGDSAVYLCASSLTETGGRGEQFFGPGTRLTVL.

CDR3 sequence (DNA): TGCGCCAGCAGCTTGGCGGGGGGAGCCGTAACAGATACGCAGTATTTT. Its translation: CASSLAGGAVTDTQYF. The chain couples TRBV5-1 to TRBJ2-3, with TRBD2 matching over 7 bases. The CDR3 extends over 16 amino acids. The V gene's germline CDR1 is SGHRS and CDR2 YFSETQ. V shed 0 bases, J shed 3 bases, and the junction held 7 bases outside the gene matches.

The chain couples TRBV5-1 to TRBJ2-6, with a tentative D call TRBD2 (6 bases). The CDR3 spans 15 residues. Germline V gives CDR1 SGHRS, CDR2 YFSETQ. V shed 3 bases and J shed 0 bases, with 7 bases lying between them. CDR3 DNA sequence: TGCGCCAGCAGCTCGGGGGTCTCTGGGGCCAACGTCCTGACTTTC. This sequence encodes CASSSGVSGANVLTF.

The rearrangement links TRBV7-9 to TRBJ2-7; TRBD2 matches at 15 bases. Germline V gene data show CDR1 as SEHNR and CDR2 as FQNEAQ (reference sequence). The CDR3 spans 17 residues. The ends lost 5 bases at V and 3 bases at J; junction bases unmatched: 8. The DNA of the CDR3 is TGTGCCAGCAGCGCATCCGGGACTAGCGGGGGGAACTACGAGCAGTACTTC. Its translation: CASSASGTSGGNYEQYF.

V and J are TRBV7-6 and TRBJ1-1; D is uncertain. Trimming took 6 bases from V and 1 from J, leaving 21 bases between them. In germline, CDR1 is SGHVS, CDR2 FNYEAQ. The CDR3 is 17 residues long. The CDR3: CASSSHSLGLSNTEAFF. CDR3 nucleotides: TGTGCCAGCAGTTCACACAGTCTGGGCCTGTCGAACACTGAAGCTTTCTTT.

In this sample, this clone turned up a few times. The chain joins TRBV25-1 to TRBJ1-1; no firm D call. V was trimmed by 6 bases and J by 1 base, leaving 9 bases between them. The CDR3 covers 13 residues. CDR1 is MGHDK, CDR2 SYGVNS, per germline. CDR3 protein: CASSAAKNTEAFF. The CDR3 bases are TGTGCCAGCAGCGCAGCGAAGAACACTGAAGCTTTCTTT.

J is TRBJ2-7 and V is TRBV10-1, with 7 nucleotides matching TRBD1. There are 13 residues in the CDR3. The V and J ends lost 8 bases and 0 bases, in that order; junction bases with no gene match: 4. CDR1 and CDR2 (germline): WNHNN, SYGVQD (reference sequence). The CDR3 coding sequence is TGCGCCAGCGCGACAGGGAGCTCCTACGAGCAGTACTTC. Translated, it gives CASATGSSYEQYF.

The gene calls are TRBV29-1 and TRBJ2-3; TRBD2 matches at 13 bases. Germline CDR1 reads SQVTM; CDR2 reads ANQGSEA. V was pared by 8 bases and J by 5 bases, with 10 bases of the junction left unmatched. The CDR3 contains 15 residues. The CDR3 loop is CSIGTSGALLDTQYF. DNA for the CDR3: TGCAGCATTGGGACTAGCGGGGCCCTACTAGATACGCAGTATTTT.

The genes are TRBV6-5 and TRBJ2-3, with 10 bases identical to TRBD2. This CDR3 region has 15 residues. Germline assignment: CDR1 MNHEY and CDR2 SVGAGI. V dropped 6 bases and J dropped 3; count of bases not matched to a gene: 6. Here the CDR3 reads CASSRSGGATDTQYF. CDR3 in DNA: TGTGCCAGCAGCCGGAGCGGGGGGGCAACAGATACGCAGTATTTT.

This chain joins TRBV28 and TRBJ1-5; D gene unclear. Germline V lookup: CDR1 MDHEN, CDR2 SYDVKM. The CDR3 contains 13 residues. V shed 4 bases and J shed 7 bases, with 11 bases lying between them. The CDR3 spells CASSSLPGQPQHF. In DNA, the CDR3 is TGTGCCAGCAGTTCTTTACCGGGGCAGCCCCAGCATTTT.

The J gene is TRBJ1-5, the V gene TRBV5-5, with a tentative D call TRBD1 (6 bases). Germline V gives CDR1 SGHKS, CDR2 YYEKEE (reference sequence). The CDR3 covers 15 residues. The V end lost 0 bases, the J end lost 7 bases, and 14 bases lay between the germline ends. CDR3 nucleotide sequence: TGTGCCAGCAGCTTGGAGGGGGGGGTAGAACAGCCCCAGCATTTT. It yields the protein CASSLEGGVEQPQHF.

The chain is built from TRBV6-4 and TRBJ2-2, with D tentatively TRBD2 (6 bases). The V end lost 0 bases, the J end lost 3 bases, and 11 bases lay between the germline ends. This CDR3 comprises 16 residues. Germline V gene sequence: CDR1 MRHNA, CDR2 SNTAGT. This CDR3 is CASSDSMRGYTGELFF. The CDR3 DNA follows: TGTGCCAGCAGTGACTCGATGCGGGGATACACCGGGGAGCTGTTTTTT.

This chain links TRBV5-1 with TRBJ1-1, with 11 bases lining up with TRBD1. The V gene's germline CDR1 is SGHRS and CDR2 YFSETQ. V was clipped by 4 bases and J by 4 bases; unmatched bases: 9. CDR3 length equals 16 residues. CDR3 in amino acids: CASSLGTGGRGTEAFF. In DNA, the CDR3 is TGCGCCAGCAGCCTTGGGACAGGGGGTAGGGGCACTGAAGCTTTCTTT.

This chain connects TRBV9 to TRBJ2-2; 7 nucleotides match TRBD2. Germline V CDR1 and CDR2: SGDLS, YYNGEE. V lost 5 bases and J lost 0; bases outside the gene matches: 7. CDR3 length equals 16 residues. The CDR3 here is CASSGGGRPNTGELFF. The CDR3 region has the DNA TGTGCCAGCAGTGGGGGAGGGCGCCCGAACACCGGGGAGCTGTTTTTT.

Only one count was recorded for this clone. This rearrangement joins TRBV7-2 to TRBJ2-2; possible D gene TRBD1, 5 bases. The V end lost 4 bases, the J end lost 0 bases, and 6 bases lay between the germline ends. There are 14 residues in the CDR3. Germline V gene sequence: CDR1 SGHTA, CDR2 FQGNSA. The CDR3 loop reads CASSWGANTGELFF. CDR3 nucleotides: TGTGCCAGCAGCTGGGGCGCGAACACCGGGGAGCTGTTTTTT.

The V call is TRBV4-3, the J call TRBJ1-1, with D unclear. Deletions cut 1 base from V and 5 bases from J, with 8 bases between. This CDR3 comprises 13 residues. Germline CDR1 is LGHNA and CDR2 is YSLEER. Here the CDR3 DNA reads TGCGCCAGCAGCCAAGGACATTGGACTGAAGCTTTCTTT. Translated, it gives CASSQGHWTEAFF.

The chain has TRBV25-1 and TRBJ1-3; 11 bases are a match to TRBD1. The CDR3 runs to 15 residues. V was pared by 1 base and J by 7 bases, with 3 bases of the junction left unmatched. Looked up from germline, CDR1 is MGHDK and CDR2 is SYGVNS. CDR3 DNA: TGTGCCAGCAGTGAATCCCGGGACAGGGGGAACACCATATATTTT. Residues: CASSESRDRGNTIYF.

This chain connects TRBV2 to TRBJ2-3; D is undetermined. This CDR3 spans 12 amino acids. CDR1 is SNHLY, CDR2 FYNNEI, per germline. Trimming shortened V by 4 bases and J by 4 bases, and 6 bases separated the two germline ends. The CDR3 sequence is CASSVRSDTQYF. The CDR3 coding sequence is TGTGCCAGCAGTGTCAGATCAGATACGCAGTATTTT.

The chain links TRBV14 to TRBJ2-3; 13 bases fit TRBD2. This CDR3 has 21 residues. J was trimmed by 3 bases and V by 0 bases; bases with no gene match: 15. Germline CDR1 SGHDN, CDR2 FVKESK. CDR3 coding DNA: TGTGCCAGCAGCCAAGATATTGCGTTTGAGACTAGCGGGGGGTATACAGATACGCAGTATTTT. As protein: CASSQDIAFETSGGYTDTQYF.

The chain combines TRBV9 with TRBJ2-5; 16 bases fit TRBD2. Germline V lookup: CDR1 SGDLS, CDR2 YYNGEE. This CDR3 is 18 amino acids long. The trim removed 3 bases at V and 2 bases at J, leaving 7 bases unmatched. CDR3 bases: TGTGCCAGCAGCGCCGGGACTAGCGGGGGGGCGAGGCAAGAGACCCAGTACTTC. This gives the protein CASSAGTSGGARQETQYF.